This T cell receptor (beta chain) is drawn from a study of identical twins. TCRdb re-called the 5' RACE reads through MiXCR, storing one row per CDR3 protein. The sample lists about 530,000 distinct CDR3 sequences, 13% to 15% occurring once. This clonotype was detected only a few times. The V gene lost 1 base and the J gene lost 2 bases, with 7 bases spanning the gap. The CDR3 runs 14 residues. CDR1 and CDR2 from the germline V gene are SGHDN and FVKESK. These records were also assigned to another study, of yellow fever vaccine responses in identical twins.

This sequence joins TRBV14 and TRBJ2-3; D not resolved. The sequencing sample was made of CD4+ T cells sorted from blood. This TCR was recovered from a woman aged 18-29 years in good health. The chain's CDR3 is CASSQGWNTDTQYF. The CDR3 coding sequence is TGTGCCAGCAGCCAAGGGTGGAACACAGATACGCAGTATTTT.